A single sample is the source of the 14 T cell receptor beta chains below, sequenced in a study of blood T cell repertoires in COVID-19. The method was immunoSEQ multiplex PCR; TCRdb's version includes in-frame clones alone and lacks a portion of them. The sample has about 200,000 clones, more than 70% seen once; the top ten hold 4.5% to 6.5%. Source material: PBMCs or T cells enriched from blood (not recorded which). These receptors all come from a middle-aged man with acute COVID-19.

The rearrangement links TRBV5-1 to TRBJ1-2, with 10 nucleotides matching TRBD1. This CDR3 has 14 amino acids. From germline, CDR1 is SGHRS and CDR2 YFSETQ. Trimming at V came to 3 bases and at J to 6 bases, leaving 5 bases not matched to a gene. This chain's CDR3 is CASSSGTGVNGYTF. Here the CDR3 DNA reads TGCGCCAGCAGCTCCGGGACAGGGGTCAATGGCTACACCTTC.

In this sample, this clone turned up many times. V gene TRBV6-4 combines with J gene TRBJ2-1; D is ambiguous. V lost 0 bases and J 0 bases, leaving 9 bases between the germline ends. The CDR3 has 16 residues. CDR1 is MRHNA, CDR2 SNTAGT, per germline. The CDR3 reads CASSDSSLSSYNEQFF. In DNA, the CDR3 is TGTGCCAGCAGTGACTCGAGCCTGAGCTCCTACAATGAGCAGTTCTTC.

DNA of the CDR3: TGTGCCTGCCGGGACAGGGCCTACGAGCAGTACTTC. Translation: CACRDRAYEQYF. The rearrangement joins TRBV30 to TRBJ2-7, with 9 bases fitting TRBD1. The CDR3 length is 12 residues. Per germline, CDR1 GTSNPN and CDR2 SVGIG (reference sequence). V was clipped by 6 bases and J by 2 bases; unmatched bases: 2.

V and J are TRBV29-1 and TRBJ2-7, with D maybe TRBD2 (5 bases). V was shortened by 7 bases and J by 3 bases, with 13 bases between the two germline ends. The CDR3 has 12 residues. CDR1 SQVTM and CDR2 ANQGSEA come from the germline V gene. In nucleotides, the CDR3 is TGCAGCGCCCTAATCGGGGACTACGAGCAGTACTTC. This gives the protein CSALIGDYEQYF.

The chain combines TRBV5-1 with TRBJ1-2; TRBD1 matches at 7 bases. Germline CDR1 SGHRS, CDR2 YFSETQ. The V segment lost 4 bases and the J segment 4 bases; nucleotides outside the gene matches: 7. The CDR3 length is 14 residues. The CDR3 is CASSPSGTAYGYTF. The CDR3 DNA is TGCGCCAGCAGCCCTTCCGGGACAGCCTATGGCTACACCTTC.

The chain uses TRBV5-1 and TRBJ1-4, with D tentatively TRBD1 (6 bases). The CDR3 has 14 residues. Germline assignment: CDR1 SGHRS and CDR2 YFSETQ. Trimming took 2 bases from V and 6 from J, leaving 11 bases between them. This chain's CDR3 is CASSFTGSDEKLFF. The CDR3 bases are TGCGCCAGCAGCTTCACAGGGTCCGATGAAAAACTGTTTTTT.

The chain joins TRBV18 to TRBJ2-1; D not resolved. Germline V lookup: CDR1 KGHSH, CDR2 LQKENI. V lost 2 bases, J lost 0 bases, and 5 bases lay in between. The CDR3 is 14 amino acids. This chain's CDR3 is CASSPSRSYNEQFF. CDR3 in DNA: TGTGCCAGCTCACCATCGCGCTCCTACAATGAGCAGTTCTTC.

CDR3 residues: CASSLSAGTGLTEAFF. The CDR3 DNA reads TGCGCCAGCAGCTTGTCTGCCGGGACAGGGCTCACTGAAGCTTTCTTT. This chain uses TRBV5-1 with TRBJ1-1; 9 nucleotides agree with TRBD1. Germline CDR1 is SGHRS and CDR2 is YFSETQ. CDR3 length: 16 residues. V shed 1 base, J shed 4 bases, and the junction held 8 bases outside the gene matches.

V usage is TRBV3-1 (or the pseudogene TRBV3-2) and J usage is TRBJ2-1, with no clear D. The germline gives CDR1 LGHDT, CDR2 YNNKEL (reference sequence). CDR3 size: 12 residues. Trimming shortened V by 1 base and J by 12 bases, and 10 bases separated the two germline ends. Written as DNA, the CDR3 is TGTGCCAGCAGCCAAGCAGATAGCAGGCAGTTCTTC. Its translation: CASSQADSRQFF.

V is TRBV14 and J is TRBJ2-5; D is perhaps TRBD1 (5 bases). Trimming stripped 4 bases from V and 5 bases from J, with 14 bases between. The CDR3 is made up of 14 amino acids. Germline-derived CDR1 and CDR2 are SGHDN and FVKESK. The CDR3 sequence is CASSRPGLTETQYF. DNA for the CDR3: TGTGCCAGCAGCCGCCCAGGGCTCACGGAGACCCAGTACTTC.

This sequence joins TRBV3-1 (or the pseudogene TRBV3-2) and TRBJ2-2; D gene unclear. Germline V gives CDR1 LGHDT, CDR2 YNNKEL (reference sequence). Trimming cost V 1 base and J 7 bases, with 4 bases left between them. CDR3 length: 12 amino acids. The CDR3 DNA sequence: TGTGCCAGCAGCCAAGTATTCGGGGAGCTGTTTTTT. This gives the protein CASSQVFGELFF.

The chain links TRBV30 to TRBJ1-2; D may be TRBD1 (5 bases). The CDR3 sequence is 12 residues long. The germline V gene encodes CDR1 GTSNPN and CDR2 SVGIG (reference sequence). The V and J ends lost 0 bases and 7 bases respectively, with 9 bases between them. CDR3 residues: CAWSVTGRGYTF. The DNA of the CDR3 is TGTGCCTGGAGTGTTACAGGTCGTGGCTACACCTTC.

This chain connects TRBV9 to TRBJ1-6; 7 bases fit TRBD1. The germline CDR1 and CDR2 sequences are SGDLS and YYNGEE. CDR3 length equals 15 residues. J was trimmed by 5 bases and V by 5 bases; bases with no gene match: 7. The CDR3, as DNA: TGTGCCAGCAGTTCGACAGGGTATCATAATTCACCCCTCCACTTT. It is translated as CASSSTGYHNSPLHF.

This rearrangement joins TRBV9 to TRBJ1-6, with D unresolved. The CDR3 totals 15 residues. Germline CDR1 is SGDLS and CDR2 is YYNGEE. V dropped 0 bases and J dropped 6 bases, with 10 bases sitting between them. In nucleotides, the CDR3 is TGTGCCAGCAGCGTAGATCGGGGAAGTAATTCACCCCTCCACTTT. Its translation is CASSVDRGSNSPLHF.